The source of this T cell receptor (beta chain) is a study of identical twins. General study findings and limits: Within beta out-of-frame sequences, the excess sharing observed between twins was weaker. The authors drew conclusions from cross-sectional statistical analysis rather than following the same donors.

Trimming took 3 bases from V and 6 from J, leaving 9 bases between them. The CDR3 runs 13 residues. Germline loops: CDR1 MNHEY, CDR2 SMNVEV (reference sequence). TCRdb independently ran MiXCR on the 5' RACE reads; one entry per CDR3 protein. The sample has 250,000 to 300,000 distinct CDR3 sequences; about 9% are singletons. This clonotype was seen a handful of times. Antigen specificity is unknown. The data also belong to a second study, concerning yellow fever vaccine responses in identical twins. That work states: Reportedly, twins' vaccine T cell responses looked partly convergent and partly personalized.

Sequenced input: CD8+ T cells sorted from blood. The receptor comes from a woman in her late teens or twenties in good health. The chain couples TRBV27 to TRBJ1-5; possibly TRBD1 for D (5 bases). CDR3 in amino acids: CASSFQGSQPQHF. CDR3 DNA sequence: TGTGCCAGCAGTTTCCAGGGTAGTCAGCCCCAGCATTTT.